These T cell receptor beta chains were read from a single sample in a study of technical replicates of blood from a handful of donors. Sequencing used immunoSEQ multiplex PCR; TCRdb keeps in-frame clones, though not all of them. Of 65,000 to 80,000 clones in the sample, about 96% were seen once. The sequencing sample was made of T cells isolated from PBMCs. The source of these receptors is a human donor in good health. Each CDR3 is given with its conserved first and last residue. The D gene is left open where the match is weak. Only some rows state a clone size, as once, few, many or a class for expanded clones.

J: TRBJ2-1; size: NA; length: 14; D: TRBD2; V: TRBV9; DNA: TGTGCCAGCAGCTTGATGACTAGCCTCGATGAGCAGTTCTTC; CDR3: CASSLMTSLDEQFF
J: TRBJ2-5; size: NA; length: 15; D: NA; V: TRBV11-3; DNA: TGTGCCAGCAGACCCGGGACACATACCCAAGAGACCCAGTACTTC; CDR3: CASRPGTHTQETQYF
J: TRBJ1-4; size: NA; length: 16; D: NA; V: TRBV5-1; DNA: TGCGCCAGTGCGGCCCCCTTGGGCAGGGCTAATGAAAAACTGTTTTTT; CDR3: CASAAPLGRANEKLFF
J: TRBJ2-6; size: NA; length: 16; D: NA; V: TRBV5-1; DNA: TGCGCCAGCGGACCCGGGACACTCGCTGGGGCCAACGTCCTGACTTTC; CDR3: CASGPGTLAGANVLTF
J: TRBJ2-1; size: NA; length: 14; D: NA; V: TRBV7-8; DNA: TGTGCCAGCAGCTTAACTGCTGGGGGGAATGAGCAGTTCTTC; CDR3: CASSLTAGGNEQFF
J: TRBJ2-3; size: NA; length: 14; D: NA; V: TRBV14; DNA: TGTGCCAGCAGCCCGCTAGCACATACAGATACGCAGTATTTT; CDR3: CASSPLAHTDTQYF
J: TRBJ2-1; size: NA; length: 16; D: TRBD2; V: TRBV9; DNA: TGTGCCAGCAGCGTGTCATCGGGGGGGTTCTACAATGAGCAGTTCTTC; CDR3: CASSVSSGGFYNEQFF
J: TRBJ2-7; size: once; length: 14; D: NA; V: TRBV11-2; DNA: TGTGCCAGCAGCTTACCGGGGGAACCCTACGAGCAGTACTTC; CDR3: CASSLPGEPYEQYF
J: TRBJ2-7; size: once; length: 13; D: NA; V: TRBV9; DNA: TGTGCCAGCAGCGTCACAGGGACCTACGAGCAGTACTTC; CDR3: CASSVTGTYEQYF
J: TRBJ2-7; size: NA; length: 16; D: TRBD2; V: TRBV9; DNA: TGTGCCAGCAGCGAGACTCATCGAGCGGGACCATACGAGCAGTACTTC; CDR3: CASSETHRAGPYEQYF
J: TRBJ1-3; size: NA; length: 16; D: TRBD1; V: TRBV5-1; DNA: TGCGCCAGCAGCGCACCCGGGACAGGGTCTGGAAACACCATATATTTT; CDR3: CASSAPGTGSGNTIYF
J: TRBJ2-1; size: NA; length: 10; D: NA; V: TRBV29-1; DNA: TGCAGCGTATTAGACAATGAGCAGTTCTTC; CDR3: CSVLDNEQFF
J: TRBJ2-3; size: NA; length: 11; D: NA; V: TRBV20-1; DNA: TGCAGTGCTAGTAGCGGTGATACGCAGTATTTT; CDR3: CSASSGDTQYF
J: TRBJ1-2; size: NA; length: 13; D: NA; V: TRBV27; DNA: TGTGCCAGCAGTTTTAGTCCTAACTATGGCTACACCTTC; CDR3: CASSFSPNYGYTF
J: TRBJ2-1; size: once; length: 14; D: NA; V: TRBV28; DNA: TGTGCCAGCAGTTTTGAGGGACTGTACAATGAGCAGTTCTTC; CDR3: CASSFEGLYNEQFF
J: TRBJ2-2; size: NA; length: 15; D: TRBD2; V: TRBV7-6; DNA: TGTGCCAGCAGCCCGAGACTAGCCGGTATTGGGGAGCTGTTTTTT; CDR3: CASSPRLAGIGELFF
J: TRBJ2-6; size: NA; length: 17; D: NA; V: TRBV28; DNA: TGTGCCAGCAGTTTATCCGACAGGAGCTCTGGGGCCAACGTCCTGACTTTC; CDR3: CASSLSDRSSGANVLTF
J: TRBJ1-1; size: once; length: 15; D: TRBD1; V: TRBV28; DNA: TGTGCCAGCAGTTGGGACAGAGGCTTGAACACTGAAGCTTTCTTT; CDR3: CASSWDRGLNTEAFF
J: TRBJ2-3; size: NA; length: 15; D: TRBD2; V: TRBV10-3; DNA: TGTGCCACCCAAAAGGGAGCGGGAGTAACAGATACGCAGTATTTT; CDR3: CATQKGAGVTDTQYF
J: TRBJ2-1; size: NA; length: 12; D: NA; V: TRBV9; DNA: TGTGCCAGCAGCGGGGAGGGGGATGAGCAGTTCTTC; CDR3: CASSGEGDEQFF
J: TRBJ1-2; size: NA; length: 12; D: NA; V: TRBV7-9; DNA: TGTGCCAGCAGCTTAGCGGACTTTGGCTACACCTTC; CDR3: CASSLADFGYTF
J: TRBJ2-1; size: NA; length: 11; D: NA; V: TRBV2; DNA: TGTGCCAGCAGTGGAGGGAATGAGCAGTTCTTC; CDR3: CASSGGNEQFF
J: TRBJ2-2; size: NA; length: 14; D: NA; V: TRBV7-8; DNA: TGTGCCAGCAGCTTAGTCCAGAACACCGGGGAGCTGTTTTTT; CDR3: CASSLVQNTGELFF
J: TRBJ2-5; size: NA; length: 14; D: TRBD2; V: TRBV5-6; DNA: TGTGCCAGCAGCTTCTTGGCGGGAGTAGAGACCCAGTACTTC; CDR3: CASSFLAGVETQYF
J: TRBJ2-1; size: NA; length: 16; D: TRBD2; V: TRBV5-4; DNA: TGTGCCAGCAGCTTGCCCGAGCGGGAGCTCTACAATGAGCAGTTCTTC; CDR3: CASSLPERELYNEQFF
J: TRBJ1-2; size: NA; length: 17; D: TRBD1; V: TRBV28; DNA: TGTGCCAGCAGTCCGCGGACAGGGTGGGTTAAGGACTATGGCTACACCTTC; CDR3: CASSPRTGWVKDYGYTF
J: TRBJ2-7; size: NA; length: 15; D: NA; V: TRBV7-8; DNA: TGTGCCAGCAGCTCGCCTGATGGGGCGGATTACGAGCAGTACTTC; CDR3: CASSSPDGADYEQYF
J: TRBJ2-1; size: once; length: 14; D: TRBD1; V: TRBV6-1; DNA: TGTGCCAGCAGTGCGGGACAGGGGGGGAATGAGCAGTTCTTC; CDR3: CASSAGQGGNEQFF
J: TRBJ1-1; size: NA; length: 11; D: NA; V: TRBV7-8; DNA: TGTGCCAGCAGCTTAGTAGATACAGCTTTCTTT; CDR3: CASSLVDTAFF